A single sample gave rise to the 11 T cell receptor beta chains below, sequenced in a study of T cell clonality in common variable immunodeficiency (dated by TCRdb to between 2015 and 2016). Receptors were amplified or captured by the immunoSEQ multiplex PCR assay. What TCRdb holds here is the immuneACCESS table cut down to in-frame rearrangements. Part of the clones is not present; checked against another copy, under half of the missing clones reflect an unresolved V gene, and the others are unexplained. The sample comprises 50,000 to 70,000 clones, and every one was counted more than once. The ten largest clones add up to roughly 0.84% of the sample. Source material: peripheral blood mononuclear cells. The origin of the receptors is a person aged 18 to 75 in good health.

The table lists this clone with many counts. The read finishes 3 residues shy of the CDR3 end, and the germline J gene is used to complete it. This chain joins TRBV7-9 and TRBJ2-2; TRBD1 agrees at 8 bases. Per the germline V gene, CDR1 is SEHNR and CDR2 is FQNEAQ (reference sequence). The CDR3 spans 14 residues. J gave up 4 bases and V 2 bases, and 0 bases lay outside the gene matches. The sequenced CDR3 bases are TGTGCCAGCAGCTTAACAGGGGGCACCGGGGAG. Its translation is CASSLTGGTGE. Given in full, the CDR3 is CASSLTGGTGELFF.

This clone was picked up many times. Read sequence stops 3 residues before the CDR3 end, and the germline J gene provides the missing end. The V gene is TRBV6-1, the J gene TRBJ2-6; unclear D gene. Looked up from germline, CDR1 is MNHNS and CDR2 is SASEGT. This CDR3 region has 14 residues. V lost 3 bases and J lost 4, with 7 bases in between. The CDR3 spells CASSDSPGANVLTF. The DNA read from the CDR3 is TGTGCCAGCAGTGATAGTCCCGGGGCCAACGTC.

This clone has a count of ten or more. Read sequence stops 3 residues before the CDR3 end, and the germline J gene provides the missing end. The chain couples TRBV12-3 or TRBV12-4 to TRBJ1-1; 7 bases match TRBD1. The CDR3 spans 15 residues. J was trimmed by 2 bases and V by 4 bases; bases with no gene match: 7. The sequenced CDR3 bases are TGTGCCAGCAGTTACCCAGGGACAGCTAACACTGAA. Translating gives CASSYPGTANTE. The whole CDR3 protein reads CASSYPGTANTEAFF.

There are many counts of this clone. With the read ending 3 residues before the CDR3 end, the germline J gene is used to fill in that end. J is TRBJ1-1 and V is TRBV5-6; D might be TRBD1 (5 bases). V lost 7 bases, J lost 6 bases, and 16 bases lay in between. The CDR3 consists of 13 residues. Looked up from germline, CDR1 is SGHDT and CDR2 is YYEEEE. The part of the CDR3 DNA that was read is TGTGCCAGCCGCTACTTTGGGGCAGCTGAA. Translation: CASRYFGAAE. The whole CDR3 region reads CASRYFGAAEAFF.

This clone was seen ten or more times. The observed sequence ends 3 residues before the CDR3 terminus, with the missing tail filled in from the germline J gene. The V and J genes are TRBV29-1 and TRBJ2-6, with D possibly being TRBD1 (5 bases). The length of the CDR3 is 15 residues. The V gene lost 4 bases and the J gene lost 0 bases, with 10 bases spanning the gap. Germline assignment: CDR1 SQVTM and CDR2 ANQGSEA. The CDR3 here is CSVVLGPSGANVLTF. CDR3 DNA, as far as it was read: TGCAGCGTTGTGTTGGGGCCCTCTGGGGCCAACGTC. Based on the CDR3 plus reference TRBV29-1 and TRBJ2-6, the full variable domain is SAVISQKPSRDICQRGTSLTIQCQVDSQVTMMFWYRQQPGQSLTLIATANQGSEATYESGFVIDKFPISRPNLTFSTLTVSNMSPEDSSIYLCSVVLGPSGANVLTFGAGSRLTVL.

Many counts were recorded for this clone. The read terminates 3 residues before the CDR3 end, so the remaining end is supplied by the germline J gene. The V call is TRBV7-6, the J call TRBJ2-2; D is uncertain. The CDR3 has 13 residues. Per the germline V gene, CDR1 is SGHVS and CDR2 is FNYEAQ. Trimming took off 4 bases at V and 7 bases at J, with 10 bases between the two ends. The DNA read from the CDR3 is TGTGCCAGCAGCTCCTTAGCCAACGGGGAG. It specifies CASSSLANGE. The entire CDR3 sequence reads CASSSLANGELFF.

This clone was counted many times. The sequenced fragment ends 3 residues before the CDR3 boundary, so the rest is inferred from the germline J gene. V gene TRBV20-1 combines with J gene TRBJ1-6; D gene ambiguous. Germline CDR1 and CDR2: DFQATT and SNEGSKA (reference sequence). This CDR3 has 16 residues. The V and J ends lost 4 bases and 4 bases respectively, with 17 bases between them. The CDR3 here is CSAIKGYTDYNSPLHF. CDR3 bases read: TGCAGTGCTATCAAAGGTTATACAGATTATAATTCACCC.

Of note for this clone: A far larger clone is a single base away, which makes a read error likely. Coverage ceases 3 residues before the CDR3 finishes, and the germline J gene fills in the end. The chain combines TRBV6-2 or TRBV6-3 with TRBJ2-2; D perhaps matches TRBD2 (7 bases). Germline lookup yields CDR1 MNHEY and CDR2 SVGEGT. The CDR3 is made up of 15 amino acids. The CDR3 protein is CGSSYEGGRTGELFF. The part of the CDR3 DNA that was read is TGTGGCAGCAGTTACGAGGGGGGGCGCACCGGGGAG.

Ten or more counts support this clone. The CDR3 end lies 3 residues beyond the end of the read and is filled in from the germline J gene. The chain recombines TRBV7-2 with TRBJ1-2; no clear D gene. V lost 0 bases and J 0 bases, leaving 17 bases between the germline ends. The CDR3 is 18 amino acids. Looked up from germline, CDR1 is SGHTA and CDR2 is FQGNSA. CDR3 residues: CASSLAVRTYTSNYGYTF. The CDR3 bases that were read are TGTGCCAGCAGCTTAGCGGTACGAACATACACCTCTAACTATGGC.

There are many counts of this clone. The read is 3 residues too short to cover the CDR3 end, so that end is filled in from the germline J gene. The chain carries TRBV5-1 and TRBJ1-1; 7 bases are shared with TRBD1. CDR1 is SGHRS, CDR2 YFSETQ, per germline. With 5 bases clipped from V and 7 bases from J, the junction kept 11 bases outside the gene matches. This CDR3 has 14 residues. The CDR3 reads CASRPSDRFFEAFF. The sequenced CDR3 bases are TGCGCCAGCAGGCCATCGGACAGGTTCTTTGAA.

There are many counts of this clone. The CDR3 is cut off 3 residues early in the read; its end comes from the germline J gene. The chain joins TRBV20-1 to TRBJ2-7, with 8 bases lining up with TRBD2. The CDR3 consists of 12 residues. CDR1 is DFQATT and CDR2 is SNEGSKA in the germline V gene (reference sequence). With V trimmed by 5 bases and J by 3 bases, 3 bases remained unmatched. The DNA read from the CDR3 is TGCAGTGCTTCCAGCGGGGGCTACGAG. This gives the protein CSASSGGYE. Given in full, the CDR3 is CSASSGGYEQYF.